The rows below give T cell receptor beta chains drawn from one sample of a study of T cells in Graves' hyperthyroidism and ophthalmopathy. TCRdb ran MiXCR on the multiplex PCR reads and lists one entry per CDR3 protein. This repertoire shows hundreds of thousands of distinct CDR3 sequences, around 14% found once; its top ten account for about 14%. Sequencing was done on a sample of blood. The receptor set was obtained from a woman under 30 with Graves' hyperthyroidism. Each CDR3 is given with its conserved first and last residue. Each record gives: clone size, J gene, V gene, D gene, CDR3 DNA, CDR3 protein. D genes are given only for firm matches. Expanded clones get a size class; other rows say once, few or many, or leave the size out.

many,TRBJ2-5,TRBV29-1,TRBD2,TGCAGCGTGGCCGGTCTAGCGGGGGGGTTCCAAGAGACCCAGTACTTC,CSVAGLAGGFQETQYF
NA,TRBJ1-5,TRBV20-1,NA,TGCAGTGCTAGAGACAGTATCAATCAGCCCCAGCATTTT,CSARDSINQPQHF
many,TRBJ1-2,TRBV28,NA,TGTGCCAGCAGTTTAGATTCCGTGTATGGAGGCTACACCTTC,CASSLDSVYGGYTF
many,TRBJ2-7,TRBV11-2,NA,TGTGCCAGCAGCCCTATTAGAAGGTCAGGGGTATACGAGCAGTACTTC,CASSPIRRSGVYEQYF
NA,TRBJ1-6,TRBV10-1,NA,TGCGCCAGCAGCCTACAGCCGGATAATTCACCCCTCCACTTT,CASSLQPDNSPLHF
few,TRBJ1-2,TRBV20-1,NA,TGCAGTGCTAGGAGTGGTAACTATGGCTACACCTTC,CSARSGNYGYTF
many,TRBJ2-5,TRBV6-6,NA,TGTGCCAGCAGTTACAAGCGACTCTCTGAAGAGACCCAGTACTTC,CASSYKRLSEETQYF
NA,TRBJ2-3,TRBV5-6,NA,TGTGCCAGCAGTTGGGGATCTAGCACAGATACGCGGTATTTT,CASSWGSSTDTRYF
NA,TRBJ2-1,TRBV6-2/TRBV6-3,NA,TGTGCCAGCAGTTGGGGAATCGGGCAGTTCTTC,CASSWGIGQFF
NA,TRBJ2-7,TRBV6-1,TRBD2,TGTGCCAGCAGTCAACCCCTTGCGGGAGGGAGTCGGAGCTCCTACGAGCAGTGCTTC,CASSQPLAGGSRSSYEQCF
many,TRBJ2-3,TRBV6-5,NA,TGTGCCAGCAGTTACTCCCGACTGACCACAGATACGCAGTATTTT,CASSYSRLTTDTQYF
many,TRBJ2-3,TRBV7-8,TRBD2,TGTGCCAGCAGCTTAGCCGGGGGGGCAGATACGCAGTATTTT,CASSLAGGADTQYF
NA,TRBJ2-1,TRBV29-1,NA,TGCAGCGCCTTACCGGGACGCCACTCCTACAATGAGCAGTTCTTC,CSALPGRHSYNEQFF
NA,TRBJ1-3,TRBV6-1,NA,TGTGCCAGCAGACAACAGGACCTCTCTGGAAACACCATATATTTT,CASRQQDLSGNTIYF
many,TRBJ2-5,TRBV28,NA,TGTGCCAGCAGTTCGAGACAGGGAGGAGAGGAGACCCAGTACTTC,CASSSRQGGEETQYF
many,TRBJ1-1,TRBV9,TRBD1,TGTGCCAGCAGCCCTCGTCCCGGGACAGGGAACACTGAAGCTTTCTTT,CASSPRPGTGNTEAFF
NA,TRBJ1-2,TRBV27,TRBD1,TGTGCCAGCAGTTTATCACTTGCGGGACAGGGGAGCTCTGGCTACACCTTC,CASSLSLAGQGSSGYTF
NA,TRBJ2-5,TRBV24-1,TRBD2,TGTGCCACCAGTGATGGAGGCGGGAGGGCGAAGACCCAGTACTTC,CATSDGGGRAKTQYF
NA,TRBJ2-2,TRBV12-3/TRBV12-4,NA,TGTGCCAGCAGTTTGAACTTGGGGCTGTTTTTT,CASSLNLGLFF
NA,TRBJ2-2,TRBV6-5,TRBD2,TGTGCCAGCAGTTACTCGAATGGACTAGCAGGCGGGGAGCTGTTTTTT,CASSYSNGLAGGELFF
many,TRBJ1-2,TRBV9,NA,TGTGCCAGCAGCGTAAGGCCCAACTATGGCTACACCTTC,CASSVRPNYGYTF
NA,TRBJ1-1,TRBV10-1,NA,TGCGCCAGCAGTGACGCCCGGGGCTCCCGGGCTGAAGCTTTCTTT,CASSDARGSRAEAFF
many,TRBJ2-7,TRBV20-1,TRBD2,TGCAGTGCTAGTCCCCTAGCGGGAGCCTCCCTATACGAGCAGTACTTC,CSASPLAGASLYEQYF
many,TRBJ2-2,TRBV20-1,TRBD2,TGCAGTGCTAGGACTAGCGGGACTTACACCGGGGAGCTGTTTTTT,CSARTSGTYTGELFF
many,TRBJ2-7,TRBV5-1,NA,TGCGCCAGCGCTTTGGACGGGCGCTACGAGCAGTACTTC,CASALDGRYEQYF
many,TRBJ2-7,TRBV6-1,TRBD1,TGTGCCAGCAGTGAAGCAGGGGGCAGGGCTTACGAGCAGTACTTC,CASSEAGGRAYEQYF
few,TRBJ2-2,TRBV4-2,TRBD2,TGTGCCAGCAGCCAAGGTTCTAGCGGGCTCACCGGGGAGCTGTTTTTT,CASSQGSSGLTGELFF
NA,TRBJ2-7,TRBV9,NA,TGTGCCAGCAGCGTCGCCCGAGGAAGTGGGGAGCAGTACTTC,CASSVARGSGEQYF
many,TRBJ2-1,TRBV5-1,TRBD2,TGCGCCAGCAGCGCCTCGGGAGGGAAGAATGAGCAGTTCTTC,CASSASGGKNEQFF
many,TRBJ2-1,TRBV2,TRBD1,TGTGCCAGCAGTCGGACAGGGTATAGTGAGCAGTTCTTC,CASSRTGYSEQFF
many,TRBJ1-2,TRBV6-1,NA,TGTGCCAGCTGCCGGCAGGGAACCTATGGCTACACCTTC,CASCRQGTYGYTF
few,TRBJ2-3,TRBV6-1,NA,TGTGCCAGCAGCCCAAGAGGCTTGTTAAGCACAGATACGCAGTATTTT,CASSPRGLLSTDTQYF